This T cell receptor beta chain was recovered during a study of shared clonotypes between healthy human individuals. Findings and caveats of the study: Rarefaction curves obtained for sorted subsets showed sequencing incomplete despite large depth. Unshared clonotypes carried lower generation probabilities than those common to all four donors.

This clone appeared once. Its target is not known. Naive CD8 cells, CD45RO-negative and positively selected for CCR7, excluded terminally differentiated effector memory CD45RA+ cells. Caucasian adults living in Nashville, Tennessee, provided all samples. Deep-level assay runs were performed. Repertoires were generated with immunoSEQ multiplex PCR, while TCRdb's copy carries only in-frame clones and drops some. Among more than 2 million clones listed, just under 95% were seen once. The sample consisted of naive CD8+ T cells from PBMCs. The source is a man between 18 and 29 years old in good health. Some clones in this sample may be carry-over from other donors' samples.

Written as DNA, the CDR3 is TGTGCCAGCAGTTTATCCTCGCGACTAGCGGGAGTTTGGGAGACCCAGTACTTC. Its translation: CASSLSSRLAGVWETQYF. J is TRBJ2-5 and V is TRBV28; 12 bases are a match to TRBD2. The CDR3 has 18 residues. In germline, CDR1 is MDHEN, CDR2 SYDVKM. Unmatched junction bases numbered 11, after V lost 1 base and J lost 5 bases.